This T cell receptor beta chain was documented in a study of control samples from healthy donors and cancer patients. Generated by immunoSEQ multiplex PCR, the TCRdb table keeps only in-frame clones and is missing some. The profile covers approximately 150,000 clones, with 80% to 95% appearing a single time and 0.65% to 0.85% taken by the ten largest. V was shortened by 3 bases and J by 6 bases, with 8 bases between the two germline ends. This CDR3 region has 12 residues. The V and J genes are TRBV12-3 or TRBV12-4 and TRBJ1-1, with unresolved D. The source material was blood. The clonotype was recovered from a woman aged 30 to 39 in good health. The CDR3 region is CASSLGSAEAFF. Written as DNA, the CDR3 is TGTGCCAGCAGTTTGGGTTCTGCTGAAGCTTTCTTT.